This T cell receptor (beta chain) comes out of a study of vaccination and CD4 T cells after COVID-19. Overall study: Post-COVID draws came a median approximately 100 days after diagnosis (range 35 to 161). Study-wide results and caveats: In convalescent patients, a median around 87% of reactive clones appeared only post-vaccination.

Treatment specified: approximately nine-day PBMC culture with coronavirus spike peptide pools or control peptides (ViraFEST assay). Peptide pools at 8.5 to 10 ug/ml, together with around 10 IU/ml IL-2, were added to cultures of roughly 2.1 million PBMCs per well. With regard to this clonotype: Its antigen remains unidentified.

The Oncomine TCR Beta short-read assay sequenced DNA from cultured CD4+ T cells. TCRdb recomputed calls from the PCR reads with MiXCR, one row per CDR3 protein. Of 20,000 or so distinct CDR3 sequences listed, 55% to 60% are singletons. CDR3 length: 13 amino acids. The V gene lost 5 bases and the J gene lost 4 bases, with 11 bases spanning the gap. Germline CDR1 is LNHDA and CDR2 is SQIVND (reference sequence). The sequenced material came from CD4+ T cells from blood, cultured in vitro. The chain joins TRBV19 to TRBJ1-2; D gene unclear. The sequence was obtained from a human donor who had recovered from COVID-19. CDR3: CASSGRGSYGYTF. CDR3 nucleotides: TGTGCCAGTAGTGGGCGGGGTTCCTATGGCTACACCTTC.